This entry lists 25 T cell receptor beta chains sequenced from one sample in a study of T cell changes during pregnancy in multiple sclerosis. Data came from immunoSEQ multiplex PCR; TCRdb stores just in-frame clones and leaves some out. This table holds 70,000 to 95,000 clones, approximately 92% found once. The material sequenced was peripheral blood, taken in the second trimester of pregnancy. These receptors were obtained from a female donor in good health, enrolled as a control in a pregnancy study.

The chain joins TRBV4-2 to TRBJ1-4, with 9 bases that match TRBD1. The junction had 5 bases not matched to a gene; V was cut back by 4 bases and J by 5 bases. The germline V gene encodes CDR1 LGHNA and CDR2 YNFKEQ. The CDR3 spans 15 residues. CDR3 sequence: CASSPWTGDNEKLFF. Written as DNA, the CDR3 is TGTGCCAGCAGCCCCTGGACAGGGGACAATGAAAAACTGTTTTTT.

This chain uses TRBV19 with TRBJ1-5; D remains ambiguous. Trimming removed 2 bases at V and 4 bases at J, with 9 bases between. Germline CDR1 LNHDA, CDR2 SQIVND (reference sequence). The CDR3 spans 14 residues. DNA of the CDR3: TGTGCCAGTAGTATACCAGGTGGTAATCAGCCCCAGCATTTT. It specifies CASSIPGGNQPQHF.

This sequence joins TRBV27 and TRBJ2-7, with 8 bases matching TRBD1. The CDR3 contains 14 residues. Germline V gene data show CDR1 as MNHEY and CDR2 as SMNVEV (reference sequence). Germline trimming cut 4 bases from V and 4 bases from J; bases unmatched to any gene: 6. CDR3 nucleotide sequence: TGTGCCAGCAGTTCGGGACAGGATATTTACGAGCAGTACTTC. This encodes CASSSGQDIYEQYF.

V usage is TRBV5-5 and J usage is TRBJ1-2, with D perhaps matching TRBD1 (6 bases). This CDR3 is built from 14 residues. Trimming cost V 1 base and J 3 bases, with 10 bases left between them. Germline assignment: CDR1 SGHKS and CDR2 YYEKEE (reference sequence). CDR3: CASSLSAGDYGYTF. The CDR3 region has the DNA TGTGCCAGCAGCTTGTCTGCAGGGGACTATGGCTACACCTTC. Supplemented by reference TRBV5-5 and TRBJ1-2, the full variable domain reads DAGVTQSPTHLIKTRGQQVTLRCSPISGHKSVSWYQQVLGQGPQFIFQYYEKEERGRGNFPDRFSARQFPNYSSELNVNALLLGDSALYLCASSLSAGDYGYTFGSGTRLTVV.

The V and J genes are TRBV7-9 and TRBJ2-7; 8 nucleotides match TRBD1. The CDR3 has 14 residues. V lost 5 bases, J lost 3 bases, and 6 bases stayed unmatched. Germline lookup yields CDR1 SEHNR and CDR2 FQNEAQ (reference sequence). The chain's CDR3 is CASSQTGTGYEQYF. The DNA of the CDR3 is TGTGCCAGCAGCCAAACCGGGACAGGCTACGAGCAGTACTTC.

The V call is TRBV6-5, the J call TRBJ1-2, with TRBD1 matching 7 bases. The CDR3 extends over 14 amino acids. V dropped 6 bases and J dropped 4; count of bases not matched to a gene: 8. From germline, CDR1 is MNHEY and CDR2 SVGAGI. The CDR3 spells CASSGRGQTYGYTF. CDR3 DNA: TGTGCCAGCAGCGGACGGGGACAGACCTATGGCTACACCTTC.

This clone has only one observation. V is TRBV4-3 and J is TRBJ2-3; 8 nucleotides line up with TRBD1. This CDR3 contains 17 residues. Unmatched junction bases numbered 7, after V lost 2 bases and J lost 0 bases. Germline CDR1 is LGHNA and CDR2 is YSLEER. CDR3 coding DNA: TGCGCCAGCAGCCAACTGAATACAGGGGGTAGCACAGATACGCAGTATTTT. Its translation is CASSQLNTGGSTDTQYF.

CDR3 sequence: CASSLQGARGEQFF. The CDR3 DNA follows: TGTGCCAGCAGCTTACAGGGGGCGCGGGGTGAGCAGTTCTTC. This chain links TRBV7-3 with TRBJ2-1, with 8 bases that match TRBD1. V was pared by 2 bases and J by 9 bases, with 6 bases of the junction left unmatched. Germline loops: CDR1 SGHTA, CDR2 FQGTGA. The CDR3 spans 14 residues.

The chain joins TRBV4-3 to TRBJ2-7; D gene uncertain. The length of the CDR3 is 13 residues. The V and J ends lost 0 bases and 5 bases respectively, with 8 bases between them. CDR1 and CDR2 from the germline V gene are LGHNA and YSLEER. CDR3 sequence reads: CASSQDLRDEQYF. The CDR3 nucleotides are TGCGCCAGCAGCCAAGATCTCCGTGACGAGCAGTACTTC.

V gene TRBV5-6 combines with J gene TRBJ2-3, with 8 positions matching TRBD1. Per germline, CDR1 SGHDT and CDR2 YYEEEE. The CDR3 consists of 15 residues. V lost 4 bases and J lost 6; bases outside the gene matches: 10. The CDR3 DNA reads TGTGCCAGCAGCCCGAGGACAGGGATCACCGATACGCAGTATTTT. Protein product: CASSPRTGITDTQYF.

V and J are TRBV6-6 and TRBJ2-1; maybe TRBD1 (6 bases). The CDR3 has 15 amino acids. With 2 bases removed from V and 2 bases from J, the gap between germline ends came to 10 bases. Germline V gene lookup returns CDR1 MNHNY and CDR2 SVGAGI (reference sequence). The CDR3 is CASSYGAGAYNEQFF. CDR3 sequence (DNA): TGTGCCAGCAGTTACGGGGCAGGGGCCTACAATGAGCAGTTCTTC.

This rearrangement joins TRBV7-2 to TRBJ2-7; 7 bases are a match to TRBD1. This CDR3 region has 19 residues. Trimming took 5 bases from V and 6 from J; bases not matched to a gene: 25. From germline, CDR1 is SGHTA and CDR2 FQGNSA. The CDR3 DNA follows: TGTGCCAGCAGCCAAACTCCTACTGCAGGACAGGTTTTATTGGGCGAGCAGTACTTC. As protein: CASSQTPTAGQVLLGEQYF. Combining the CDR3 with reference TRBV7-2 and TRBJ2-7 gives the whole variable domain GAGVSQSPSNKVTEKGKDVELRCDPISGHTALYWYRQSLGQGLEFLIYFQGNSAPDKSGLPSDRFSAERTGGSVSTLTIQRTQQEDSAVYLCASSQTPTAGQVLLGEQYFGPGTRLTVT.

The CDR3 here is CASEQGAGNTIYF. The CDR3 DNA reads TGTGCCAGCGAACAGGGAGCTGGAAACACCATATATTTT. The rearrangement uses TRBV6-1 and TRBJ1-3, with D possibly TRBD1 on 6 matching bases. This CDR3 spans 13 amino acids. Deletions cut 8 bases from V and 2 bases from J, with 10 bases between. CDR1 and CDR2 from the germline V gene are MNHNS and SASEGT.

The CDR3 protein is CASSSIGQGGTGELFF. The CDR3 DNA sequence: TGTGCCAGCAGCTCAATAGGACAGGGCGGCACCGGGGAGCTGTTTTTT. The chain carries TRBV5-4 and TRBJ2-2, with 8 bases identical to TRBD1. Germline CDR1 and CDR2: SGHNT and YYREEE (reference sequence). This CDR3 has 16 residues. Trimming at V came to 3 bases and at J to 4 bases, leaving 8 bases not matched to a gene.

The gene calls are TRBV5-8 and TRBJ1-2; no definite D call. Between the trimmed V and J ends, which lost 3 bases and 2 bases, there was a span of 8 bases. This CDR3 contains 13 residues. Per the germline V gene, CDR1 is SGHTS and CDR2 is YDEGEE. CDR3 residues: CASSSRSNYGYTF. As DNA, the CDR3 is TGTGCCAGCAGCTCGAGGTCCAACTATGGCTACACCTTC.

This clone was recorded only once. The V and J genes are TRBV9 and TRBJ1-2; 8 bases agree with TRBD1. Per germline, CDR1 SGDLS and CDR2 YYNGEE. There are 15 residues in the CDR3. V was clipped by 0 bases and J by 3 bases; unmatched bases: 4. The CDR3 spells CASSVANRGDYGYTF. The CDR3 DNA sequence: TGTGCCAGCAGCGTAGCTAACAGGGGGGACTATGGCTACACCTTC. Drawing the rest from reference TRBV9 and TRBJ1-2, the complete variable domain is DSGVTQTPKHLITATGQRVTLRCSPRSGDLSVYWYQQSLDQGLQFLIQYYNGEERAKGNILERFSAQQFPDLHSELNLSSLELGDSALYFCASSVANRGDYGYTFGSGTRLTVV.

This chain connects TRBV11-3 to TRBJ2-6; TRBD1 aligns across 8 bases. CDR1 and CDR2 (germline): SGHNT, YENEEA. The CDR3 extends over 16 amino acids. V lost 1 base, J lost 2 bases, and 1 base stayed unmatched. CDR3 amino acids: CASSLGQGTGANVLTF. The CDR3, as DNA: TGTGCCAGCAGCTTAGGACAGGGGACTGGGGCCAACGTCCTGACTTTC.

The rearrangement uses TRBV2 and TRBJ1-5; D might be TRBD1 (6 bases). Germline V lookup: CDR1 SNHLY, CDR2 FYNNEI. This CDR3 spans 14 amino acids. Trimming left V 4 bases short and J 7 bases short, with 14 bases between. CDR3 sequence reads: CASSGGRGGQPQHF. CDR3 nucleotide sequence: TGTGCCAGCAGTGGCGGCAGGGGTGGCCAGCCCCAGCATTTT.

The chain has TRBV19 and TRBJ1-2; perhaps TRBD1 as D (6 bases). The germline gives CDR1 LNHDA, CDR2 SQIVND (reference sequence). Trimming pared 4 bases from V and 5 bases from J, leaving 11 bases between. The CDR3 spans 13 residues. The CDR3 sequence: CASSTRTGYGYTF. In DNA form, the CDR3 reads TGTGCCAGTAGTACCCGAACAGGGTATGGCTACACCTTC.

The chain joins TRBV12-5 to TRBJ1-5, with TRBD1 matching over 8 bases. Looked up from germline, CDR1 is LGHNT and CDR2 is FRNRAP. Trimming cost V 1 base and J 4 bases; bases outside gene matches: 0. This CDR3 has 14 amino acids. The CDR3 DNA reads as TGTGCTAGTGGTTTGGGGGACAGGAATCAGCCCCAGCATTTT. It is translated as CASGLGDRNQPQHF. Filled out from reference TRBV12-5 and TRBJ1-5, the complete variable domain reads DARVTQTPRHKVTEMGQEVTMRCQPILGHNTVFWYRQTMMQGLELLAYFRNRAPLDDSGMPKDRFSAEMPDATLATLKIQPSEPRDSAVYFCASGLGDRNQPQHFGDGTRLSIL.

This chain connects TRBV6-5 to TRBJ1-1, with 7 bases that match TRBD1. With V trimmed by 2 bases and J by 0 bases, 3 bases remained unmatched. The CDR3 consists of 15 residues. The germline CDR1 and CDR2 sequences are MNHEY and SVGAGI. The CDR3 reads CASSYQTGLNTEAFF. CDR3 nucleotides: TGTGCCAGCAGTTACCAGACAGGGCTGAACACTGAAGCTTTCTTT.

The J gene is TRBJ2-2, the V gene TRBV5-4; 8 bases agree with TRBD2. The V segment lost 4 bases and the J segment 4 bases; nucleotides outside the gene matches: 18. Looked up from germline, CDR1 is SGHNT and CDR2 is YYREEE (reference sequence). The CDR3 has 19 residues. The CDR3 loop is CASSLLAGSGGFSTGELFF. The CDR3 DNA reads as TGTGCCAGCAGCCTCCTGGCGGGGAGCGGGGGCTTTAGCACCGGGGAGCTGTTTTTT.

This chain connects TRBV7-6 to TRBJ1-6; tentative D call: TRBD1 (6 bases). This CDR3 contains 18 residues. V shed 2 bases and J shed 0 bases, with 14 bases lying between them. From germline, CDR1 is SGHVS and CDR2 FNYEAQ. The CDR3 region has the DNA TGTGCCAGCAGCTTATTTCACAGGGAAAGCTCCTATAATTCACCCCTCCACTTT. It encodes CASSLFHRESSYNSPLHF.

V usage is TRBV27 and J usage is TRBJ1-6; 9 bases match TRBD1. This CDR3 is 14 amino acids long. J gave up 9 bases and V 5 bases, and 5 bases lay outside the gene matches. Germline loops: CDR1 MNHEY, CDR2 SMNVEV (reference sequence). DNA for the CDR3: TGTGCCAGCAGTAAAGGACAGGGGACTTCACCCCTCCACTTT. Protein product: CASSKGQGTSPLHF.

The rearrangement joins TRBV7-9 to TRBJ1-4; 7 bases map to TRBD1. Germline CDR1 and CDR2: SEHNR and FQNEAQ (reference sequence). V lost 7 bases, J lost 1 base, and 9 bases stayed unmatched. This CDR3 region has 16 residues. DNA of the CDR3: TGTGCCAGCACTACCGGACGGACAGGAACTAATGAAAAACTGTTTTTT. It codes for CASTTGRTGTNEKLFF.